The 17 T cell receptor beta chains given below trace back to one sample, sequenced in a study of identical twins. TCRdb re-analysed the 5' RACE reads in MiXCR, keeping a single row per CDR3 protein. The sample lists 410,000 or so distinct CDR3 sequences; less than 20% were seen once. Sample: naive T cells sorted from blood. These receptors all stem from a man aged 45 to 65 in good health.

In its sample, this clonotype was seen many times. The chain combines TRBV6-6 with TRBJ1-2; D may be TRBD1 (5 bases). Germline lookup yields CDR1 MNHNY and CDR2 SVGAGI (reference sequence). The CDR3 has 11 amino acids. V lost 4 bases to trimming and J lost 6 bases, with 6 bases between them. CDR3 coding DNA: TGTGCCAGCAGTTTGGGGGATGGCTACACCTTC. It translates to CASSLGDGYTF.

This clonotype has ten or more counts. The CDR3 here is CASSLPTGNTGELFF. As DNA, the CDR3 is TGTGCCAGCAGCCTTCCCACGGGAAACACCGGGGAGCTGTTTTTT. The chain links TRBV5-6 to TRBJ2-2, with D maybe TRBD2 (5 bases). With 4 bases removed from V and 2 bases from J, the gap between germline ends came to 12 bases. The CDR3 extends over 15 amino acids. Germline assignment: CDR1 SGHDT and CDR2 YYEEEE.

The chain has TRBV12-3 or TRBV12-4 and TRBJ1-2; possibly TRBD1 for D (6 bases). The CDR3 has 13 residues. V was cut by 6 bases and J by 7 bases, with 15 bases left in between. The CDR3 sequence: CASSIQGLAGYTF. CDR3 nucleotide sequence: TGTGCCAGCAGCATACAGGGATTAGCTGGCTACACCTTC.

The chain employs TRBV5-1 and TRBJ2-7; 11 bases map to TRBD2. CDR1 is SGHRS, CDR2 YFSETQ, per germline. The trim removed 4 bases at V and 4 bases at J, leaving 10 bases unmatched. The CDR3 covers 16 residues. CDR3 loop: CASSKGSSGRYYEQYF. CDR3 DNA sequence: TGCGCCAGCAGCAAAGGGTCTAGCGGGAGGTATTACGAGCAGTACTTC.

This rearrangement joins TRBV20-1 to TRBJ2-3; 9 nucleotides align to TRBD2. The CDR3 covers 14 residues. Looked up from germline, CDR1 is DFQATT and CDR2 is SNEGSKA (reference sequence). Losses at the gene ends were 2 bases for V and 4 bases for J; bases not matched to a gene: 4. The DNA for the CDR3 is TGCAGTGCTAGAAGGACTAGCGACGCAGATACGCAGTATTTT. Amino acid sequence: CSARRTSDADTQYF.

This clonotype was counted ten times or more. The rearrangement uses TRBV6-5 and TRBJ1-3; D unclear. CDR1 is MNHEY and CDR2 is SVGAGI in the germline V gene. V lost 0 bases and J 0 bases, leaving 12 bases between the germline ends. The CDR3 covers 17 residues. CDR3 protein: CASSYSLLEGSGNTIYF. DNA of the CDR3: TGTGCCAGCAGTTACTCCCTCCTCGAGGGCTCTGGAAACACCATATATTTT.

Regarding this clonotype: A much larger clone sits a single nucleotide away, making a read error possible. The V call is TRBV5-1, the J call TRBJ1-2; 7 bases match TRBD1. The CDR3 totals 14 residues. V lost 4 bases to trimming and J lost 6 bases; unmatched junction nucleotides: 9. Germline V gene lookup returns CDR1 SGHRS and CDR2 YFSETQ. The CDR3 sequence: CASSGIQGPDGYTF. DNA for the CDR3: TGCGCCAGCAGCGGAATACAGGGGCCGGATGGCTACACCTTC. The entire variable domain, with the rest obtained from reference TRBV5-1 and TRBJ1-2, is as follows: KAGVTQTPRYLIKTRGQQVTLSCSPISGHRSVSWYQQTPGQGLQFLFEYFSETQRNKGNFPGRFSGRQFSNSRSEMNVSTLELGDSALYLCASSGIQGPDGYTFGSGTRLTVV.

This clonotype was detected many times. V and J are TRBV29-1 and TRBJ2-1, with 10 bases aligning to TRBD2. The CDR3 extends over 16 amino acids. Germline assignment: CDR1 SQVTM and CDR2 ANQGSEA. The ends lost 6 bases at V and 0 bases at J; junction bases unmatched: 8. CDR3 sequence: CSVTGTSESSYNEQFF. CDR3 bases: TGCAGCGTCACCGGGACTAGCGAAAGCTCCTACAATGAGCAGTTCTTC.

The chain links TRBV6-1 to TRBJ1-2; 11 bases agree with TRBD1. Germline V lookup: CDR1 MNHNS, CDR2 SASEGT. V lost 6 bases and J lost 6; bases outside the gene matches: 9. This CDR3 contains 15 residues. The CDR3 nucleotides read TGTGCCAGCAGATCGGGACAGGGGGTTATAGATGGCTACACCTTC. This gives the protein CASRSGQGVIDGYTF.

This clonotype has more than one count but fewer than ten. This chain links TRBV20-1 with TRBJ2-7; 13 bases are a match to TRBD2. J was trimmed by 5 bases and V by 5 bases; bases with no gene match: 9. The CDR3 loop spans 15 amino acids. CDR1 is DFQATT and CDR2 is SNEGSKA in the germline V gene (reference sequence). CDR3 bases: TGCAGTGCTCCCCCTCTGGGGACTAGCGGGAACGAGCAGTACTTC. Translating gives CSAPPLGTSGNEQYF.

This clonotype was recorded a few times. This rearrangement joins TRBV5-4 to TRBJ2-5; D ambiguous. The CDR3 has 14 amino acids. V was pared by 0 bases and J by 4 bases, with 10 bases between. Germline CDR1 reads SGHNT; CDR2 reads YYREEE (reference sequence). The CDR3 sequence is CASSLDRPGETQYF. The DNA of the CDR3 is TGTGCCAGCAGCTTGGATCGACCGGGAGAGACCCAGTACTTC.

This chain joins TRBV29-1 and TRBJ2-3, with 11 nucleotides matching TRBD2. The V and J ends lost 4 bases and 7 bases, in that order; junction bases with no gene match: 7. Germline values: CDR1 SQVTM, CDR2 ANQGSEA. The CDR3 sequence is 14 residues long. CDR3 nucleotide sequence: TGCAGCGTTGGACCAACTAGCGGGAGAAATACGCAGTATTTT. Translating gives CSVGPTSGRNTQYF.

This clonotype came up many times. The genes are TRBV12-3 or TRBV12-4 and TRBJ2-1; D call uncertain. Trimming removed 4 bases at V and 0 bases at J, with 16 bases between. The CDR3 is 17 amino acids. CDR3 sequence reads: CASSSGRPMSSYNEQFF. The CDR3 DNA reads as TGTGCCAGCAGTTCAGGACGGCCGATGAGCTCCTACAATGAGCAGTTCTTC.

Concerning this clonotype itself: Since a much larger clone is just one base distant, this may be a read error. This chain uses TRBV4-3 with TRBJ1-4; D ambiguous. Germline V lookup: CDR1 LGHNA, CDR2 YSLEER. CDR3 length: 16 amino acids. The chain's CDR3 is CTSSQEVGRFAEKLFF. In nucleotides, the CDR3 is TGCACCAGCAGCCAAGAAGTCGGGAGATTTGCTGAAAAACTGTTTTTT.

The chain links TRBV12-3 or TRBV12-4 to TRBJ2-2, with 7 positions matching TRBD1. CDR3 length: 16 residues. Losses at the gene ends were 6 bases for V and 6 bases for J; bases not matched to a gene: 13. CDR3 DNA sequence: TGTGCCAGCAGCCACCTTATTGTAGGGGGCTCCGGGGAGCTGTTTTTT. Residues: CASSHLIVGGSGELFF.

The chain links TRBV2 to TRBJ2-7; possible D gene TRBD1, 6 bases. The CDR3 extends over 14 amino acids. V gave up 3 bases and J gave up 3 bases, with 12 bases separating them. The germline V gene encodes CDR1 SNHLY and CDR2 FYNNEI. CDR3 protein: CASSDADRDYEQYF. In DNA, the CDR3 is TGTGCCAGCAGTGATGCGGACAGAGACTACGAGCAGTACTTC.

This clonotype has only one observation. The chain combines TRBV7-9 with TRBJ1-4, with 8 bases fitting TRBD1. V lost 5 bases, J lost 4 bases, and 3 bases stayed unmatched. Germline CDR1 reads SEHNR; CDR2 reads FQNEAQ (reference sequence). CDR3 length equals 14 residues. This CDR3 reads CASSVGQVNEKLFF. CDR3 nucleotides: TGTGCCAGCAGCGTGGGACAGGTTAATGAAAAACTGTTTTTT.